These 23 T cell receptor beta chains originate from one sample sequenced in a study of T cells after yellow fever vaccination. TCRdb re-analysed the 5' RACE reads in MiXCR, keeping a single row per CDR3 protein. Among 120,000 or so distinct CDR3 sequences listed, 13% to 15% were seen once. The sequencing here drew on CD8+ T cells sorted from PBMCs, taken 5 days after the yellow fever booster vaccination. Receptor source: a man aged 18-30 years who received the YFV17D yellow fever vaccine.

This sequence joins TRBV10-3 and TRBJ2-7; D is possibly TRBD2 (5 bases). The CDR3 is 15 residues long. Trimming removed 2 bases from V and 3 bases from J, with 14 bases in between. Germline V gives CDR1 ENHRY, CDR2 SYGVKD. The DNA for the CDR3 is TGTGCCATCAGTGAGGTGAGGGAAAGCGGCTACGAGCAGTACTTC. Translation: CAISEVRESGYEQYF.

This clonotype has just a few counts. The chain has TRBV6-2 or TRBV6-3 and TRBJ2-1; the match to TRBD2 covers 8 bases. The CDR3 totals 15 residues. Per germline, CDR1 MNHEY and CDR2 SVGEGT. J gave up 6 bases and V 6 bases, and 10 bases lay outside the gene matches. The DNA of the CDR3 is TGTGCCAGCAGCTCCGGGACTAGTAGTACCAATGAGCAGTTCTTC. This sequence encodes CASSSGTSSTNEQFF.

The chain joins TRBV12-3 or TRBV12-4 to TRBJ1-2; D not certain. This CDR3 is 12 amino acids long. V was clipped by 8 bases and J by 8 bases, with 15 bases between them. The CDR3 here is CASGESGGGYTF. The CDR3 nucleotides read TGTGCCAGCGGAGAGTCAGGTGGGGGCTACACCTTC.

This clonotype was found a few times. The rearrangement uses TRBV30 and TRBJ1-5, with D perhaps TRBD1 (5 bases). This CDR3 spans 14 amino acids. CDR1 and CDR2 from the germline V gene are GTSNPN and SVGIG (reference sequence). Trimming shortened V by 4 bases and J by 8 bases, and 18 bases separated the two germline ends. DNA of the CDR3: TGTGCCTGGACTCCGGGACCGGGGACGGAGCCCCAGCATTTT. Translated, it gives CAWTPGPGTEPQHF.

This clonotype was observed a few times. This chain links TRBV12-3 or TRBV12-4 with TRBJ2-3, with D uncertain. V lost 3 bases and J 0 bases, leaving 7 bases between the germline ends. The CDR3 has 14 residues. The CDR3 DNA is TGTGCCAGCAGTTTCGGCCTAAGCACAGATACGCAGTATTTT. Translating gives CASSFGLSTDTQYF.

The chain combines TRBV6-5 with TRBJ1-5; D ambiguous. The CDR3 loop spans 13 amino acids. Germline loops: CDR1 MNHEY, CDR2 SVGAGI. Deletions cut 7 bases from V and 3 bases from J, with 10 bases between. In DNA form, the CDR3 reads TGTGCCAGCACGAACAGCCTCAATCAGCCCCAGCATTTT. Encoded protein: CASTNSLNQPQHF.

This clonotype was counted only a few times. The V call is TRBV7-3, the J call TRBJ1-1; D not resolved. The ends were cut back, 0 bases at V and 6 bases at J, with 8 bases in the middle. The CDR3 contains 13 residues. CDR1 is SGHTA, CDR2 FQGTGA, per germline. The chain's CDR3 is CASSLTATSEAFF. The CDR3, as DNA: TGTGCCAGCAGCTTAACGGCTACTTCTGAAGCTTTCTTT.

This clonotype came up many times. V is TRBV24-1 and J is TRBJ2-7; no reliable D call. CDR1 and CDR2 (germline): KGHDR, SFDVKD. The V gene lost 0 bases and the J gene lost 2 bases, with 10 bases spanning the gap. This CDR3 is 15 amino acids long. Here the CDR3 reads CATSDLQVQPYEQYV. The CDR3 DNA reads TGTGCCACCAGTGATTTGCAAGTTCAGCCCTACGAGCAGTACGTC.

This clonotype was counted only a few times. The chain is built from TRBV5-6 and TRBJ1-1; D is possibly TRBD1 (6 bases). Trimming removed 3 bases at V and 1 base at J, with 13 bases between. The CDR3 is 15 residues long. Germline loops: CDR1 SGHDT, CDR2 YYEEEE. The CDR3 loop reads CASSWNLQGNTEAFF. CDR3 DNA: TGTGCCAGCAGCTGGAACCTACAGGGGAACACTGAAGCTTTCTTT.

The chain joins TRBV6-2 or TRBV6-3 to TRBJ2-1; tentatively, D is TRBD2 (7 bases). CDR1 is MNHEY, CDR2 SVGEGT, per germline. V lost 10 bases and J 1 base, leaving 17 bases between the germline ends. The CDR3 runs to 15 residues. The DNA of the CDR3 is TGTGCCACCAGGTGGGCGGGGGCGTCCTACAATGAGCAGTTCTTC. This sequence encodes CATRWAGASYNEQFF.

The rearrangement joins TRBV4-3 to TRBJ2-1; the D is unclear. This CDR3 region has 20 residues. Germline V gene sequence: CDR1 LGHNA, CDR2 YSLEER. Deletions cut 0 bases from V and 5 bases from J, with 26 bases between. CDR3: CASSQDRPAVRMTRHNEQFF. CDR3 DNA: TGCGCCAGCAGCCAAGATCGTCCGGCGGTACGTATGACACGACACAATGAGCAGTTCTTC.

The chain links TRBV27 to TRBJ2-2; 11 bases agree with TRBD2. V trimming: 6 bases; J trimming: 0 bases; junction bases outside the gene matches: 3. The germline V gene has CDR1 MNHEY and CDR2 SMNVEV (reference sequence). CDR3 length: 16 amino acids. CDR3 bases: TGTGCCAGCAGAGTAGCGGGGGGGGCGAACACCGGGGAGCTGTTTTTT. This sequence encodes CASRVAGGANTGELFF.

The V gene is TRBV4-1, the J gene TRBJ2-2; D not resolved. The CDR3 contains 15 residues. Trimming took 3 bases from V and 5 from J, leaving 13 bases between them. CDR1 and CDR2 (germline): MGHRA, YSYEKL. In DNA form, the CDR3 reads TGCGCCAGCAGCCACCCGGGCGCCGGTACCGGGGAGCTGTTTTTT. This gives the protein CASSHPGAGTGELFF.

The chain recombines TRBV4-1 with TRBJ1-1; D remains ambiguous. Germline-derived CDR1 and CDR2 are MGHRA and YSYEKL. The CDR3 has 14 amino acids. Deletions cut 1 base from V and 5 bases from J, with 11 bases between. The CDR3 sequence: CASSQVAGDTEAFF. CDR3 nucleotides: TGCGCCAGCAGCCAAGTCGCTGGGGATACTGAAGCTTTCTTT.

V usage is TRBV4-2 and J usage is TRBJ2-7; D is uncertain. Germline V gives CDR1 LGHNA, CDR2 YNFKEQ. The length of the CDR3 is 15 residues. The germline V and J ends were trimmed by 4 bases and 2 bases, with 15 bases remaining between them. The DNA of the CDR3 is TGTGCCAGCAGCCGAGGAGTGGGCAGAACCTACGAGCAGTACGTC. Residues: CASSRGVGRTYEQYV.

The chain employs TRBV7-2 and TRBJ2-3, with 9 positions matching TRBD2. The CDR3 runs 19 residues. Germline-derived CDR1 and CDR2 are SGHTA and FQGNSA. Trimming cost V 1 base and J 3 bases; bases outside gene matches: 14. In DNA, the CDR3 is TGTGCCAGCAGCTTAGTAGGTCCGGCGCGCGGGGGGGCAACAGATACGCAGTATTTT. Translation gives CASSLVGPARGGATDTQYF.

In its sample, this clonotype was seen a few times. The chain has TRBV28 and TRBJ2-3; the D gene is possibly TRBD2 (6 bases). V was shortened by 7 bases and J by 4 bases, with 12 bases between the two germline ends. The CDR3 is made up of 13 amino acids. Germline-derived CDR1 and CDR2 are MDHEN and SYDVKM. This CDR3 reads CASTPAGPDTQYF. The CDR3, as DNA: TGTGCCAGCACCCCAGCGGGTCCAGATACGCAGTATTTT.

A few counts support this clonotype. The V and J genes are TRBV5-1 and TRBJ2-3; D unresolved. V was pared by 2 bases and J by 0 bases, with 16 bases between. From germline, CDR1 is SGHRS and CDR2 YFSETQ. This CDR3 spans 17 amino acids. The chain's CDR3 is CASSLLTGGTSTDTQYF. In DNA form, the CDR3 reads TGCGCCAGCAGCTTATTAACTGGTGGTACTAGCACAGATACGCAGTATTTT. Full variable domain (remainder filled in from reference TRBV5-1 and TRBJ2-3): KAGVTQTPRYLIKTRGQQVTLSCSPISGHRSVSWYQQTPGQGLQFLFEYFSETQRNKGNFPGRFSGRQFSNSRSEMNVSTLELGDSALYLCASSLLTGGTSTDTQYFGPGTRLTVL.

This clonotype has only a few counts. The chain employs TRBV12-3 or TRBV12-4 and TRBJ2-6; perhaps TRBD1 as D (5 bases). V lost 5 bases and J 0 bases, leaving 11 bases between the germline ends. The CDR3 totals 16 residues. CDR3 nucleotides: TGTGCCAGCAGTACGACAGACACCTCTGGGGCCAACGTCCTGACTTTC. This sequence encodes CASSTTDTSGANVLTF.

The V call is TRBV5-5, the J call TRBJ1-5; D possibly corresponds to TRBD1 (6 bases). Germline V gives CDR1 SGHKS, CDR2 YYEKEE (reference sequence). Trimming pared 0 bases from V and 2 bases from J, leaving 12 bases between. This CDR3 has 16 amino acids. CDR3 amino acids: CASSLGRGLGNQPQHF. The DNA for the CDR3 is TGTGCCAGCAGCTTGGGGCGGGGGCTAGGCAATCAGCCCCAGCATTTT. The entire variable domain, with the rest obtained from reference TRBV5-5 and TRBJ1-5, is as follows: DAGVTQSPTHLIKTRGQQVTLRCSPISGHKSVSWYQQVLGQGPQFIFQYYEKEERGRGNFPDRFSARQFPNYSSELNVNALLLGDSALYLCASSLGRGLGNQPQHFGDGTRLSIL.

This clonotype was observed a few times. The chain has TRBV6-1 and TRBJ1-1; D remains unclear. Germline CDR1 and CDR2: MNHNS and SASEGT. The V end lost 11 bases, the J end lost 2 bases, and 12 bases lay between the germline ends. CDR3 size: 12 residues. The CDR3 DNA reads TGTGCCCGACGAAACAGAAACACTGAAGCTTTCTTT. It translates to CARRNRNTEAFF.

The table lists this clonotype with a few counts. The rearrangement links TRBV7-9 to TRBJ1-1; 9 bases align to TRBD1. The V gene's germline CDR1 is SEHNR and CDR2 FQNEAQ (reference sequence). The CDR3 covers 12 residues. Unmatched junction bases numbered 2, after V lost 11 bases and J lost 1 base. CDR3 bases: TGTGCCGGGGGACAGGGGAACACTGAAGCTTTCTTT. Protein: CAGGQGNTEAFF.

There are a few counts of this clonotype. V and J are TRBV7-2 and TRBJ1-1; no definite D call. Trimming cost V 5 bases and J 0 bases, with 10 bases left between them. The CDR3 has 14 amino acids. Germline values: CDR1 SGHTA, CDR2 FQGNSA. The CDR3 sequence is CASSALGLNTEAFF. CDR3 DNA: TGTGCCAGCAGCGCCTTGGGGTTGAACACTGAAGCTTTCTTT.